This record concerns one TCR beta chain sequence. This clonotype was found a few times. Its antigen target is currently unknown. No base quality information exists; no much larger clone differs at one position. The sample is drawn from a study of blood T cells in healthy people across ages (dated by TCRdb to 2013 to 2016). For the study in its entirety: In model experiments, template switching captured roughly one uniquely barcoded TCR beta cDNA molecule for every two T cells. The study measured age-related changes in TCR beta repertoire diversity using deep sequencing normalized with unique cDNA molecular identifiers. The donors were divided into four age groups: young (average approximately 15 years), middle-aged (about 39), aged (approximately 59) and long-lived (approximately 74). For two donors (one aged 18 to 29 and one aged 80 or older), the study analyzed two additional independent replicas of 1 million unique cDNA reads from the same blood draw. Overall study outcomes, separate from this receptor: Estimates of total diversity based on one million sequenced T cells were considered lower bounds and underestimates. Observed TCR beta diversity per million T cells fell roughly linearly with age, and a significant reduction was already apparent by age around 40. A strong correlation was found between observed TCR beta diversity and the percentage of naive T cells measured by flow cytometry. Donor CMV infection status was unknown, potentially confounding age-related changes in expanded clonotypes. Compared with the aged group, more naive CD4+ T cells, fewer expanded clones and increased TCR diversity were shown by the long-lived group, suggesting age selection. Since profiling was done on bulk unsorted PBMCs, naive and antigen-experienced compartments could not be conclusively compared.

After removal of 3 bases from V and 1 base from J, the junction retains 1 base not matched to a gene. Per the germline V gene, MGHDK is the CDR1 and SYGVNS is the CDR2. The CDR3, cysteine through phenylalanine, is 15 amino acids long. Only CDR3 DNA is held: 45 bases, read in frame from base 1. Systemically healthy Caucasian individuals from Russia, some 36 in total and aged about 6 to 95 years, were included as donors. Each donor gave approximately 9.3 milliliters of peripheral blood, collected into EDTA-treated Vacutainer tubes. Ficoll-Paque density-gradient centrifugation was used to isolate PBMCs, with at least 7 million per sample. Total RNA was extracted from PBMCs with Trizol reagent, with at least 6 micrograms obtained per sample. For every donor, flow cytometry on a PBMC aliquot measured the percentage of naive CD45RAhigh/CD27high T cells. Library prep was done by 5' RACE. TCRdb records Illumina HiSeq 2500 as the sequencer. A second roughly 6 to 11 cycle PCR used a sample-barcoded 5' primer and a J-beta primer mix. A template-switch 5' adaptor carrying 12 random nucleotides introduced a unique molecular identifier onto each TCR beta cDNA molecule. At least 3 million CDR3-containing paired-end reads were obtained from each sample. First-strand cDNA synthesis was performed from all RNA using the Mint cDNA synthesis kit, with priming by a TRBC-specific oligonucleotide. After uracil-DNA glycosylase treatment, a first 18-cycle PCR used universal primers M1SS and BC2_uni_R on all cDNA. Under the source paper's analysis protocol: For normalization, 1 million high-quality reads were randomly selected from each sample, with every read carrying a distinct molecular identifier. Reads with shared molecular identifiers were discarded instead of being binned into consensus sequences. MiTCR, with a Q25 quality threshold and the strictest error-elimination algorithm, was used for CDR3 identification, clonotype clustering and error correction. A nonparametric unseen species model using Euler transformation provided a lower-bound estimate of total TCR beta diversity. TCRdb ran its own pipeline on the public reads, namely fastp trimming at Q25 and MiXCR clone calling, and kept in-frame beta chains. Under each unique CDR3 protein, matching rows form one entry showing the most common genes and DNA. None of the V and J calls come from the authors' own analysis; TCRdb made them. Present in this sample are approximately 780,000 distinct CDR3 sequences, roughly 25% of which were seen just once. Jointly, the top ten make up 2.5% to 3.5% of the sample.

These same records also appear under a second study, on T cells of mothers and their children. The second publication reports: Nine systemically healthy Caucasian individuals served as donors, namely three mothers together with their six children. cDNA synthesis consumed the entire amount of extracted RNA, loaded at 1.5 ug RNA in each 15 ul reaction. Sample barcodes and 2-4 random nucleotides were added via the M1S primer in the second PCR. More than 8 million TCR beta CDR3 reads were obtained from each mother, and some 3.2 million reads were obtained from each child. In both related and unrelated pairs, thymic selection shapes the output of TCR recombination in a similar way, with inherited differences having only a minor effect. Related mother-child pairs always showed normalized repertoire overlap that was slightly higher than in unrelated mother-child pairs, though the difference was never significant. Persistent microchimeric T cell clones were not detected, at a sensitivity of about 90 clones per million clonotypes. In the study, deep NGS was used to compare the TCR beta repertoires of mothers and children, and features distinguishing related mother-child pairs from unrelated individuals were sought. The mean age was about 38 +/- 4 years for the mothers and roughly 11 +/- 4 years for the children. Libraries were sequenced on Illumina HiSeq 2000 with 100+100 nt paired-end reads after adapter ligation with NEBNext reagents. Mother and child libraries were prepared a month apart and sequenced in separate runs to prevent cross-contamination. For each donor, between roughly 500,000 and 2,200,000 distinct TCR beta clonotypes were identified. Naive TCR beta clonotypes were estimated from low-frequency clonotypes matched to each donor's FACS-determined naive share, without sorting.

Source material: blood. This TCR derives from a boy aged 5-17 years in good health. This sequence uses TRBV25-1 and TRBJ2-2; 8 junctional bases match TRBD1. DNA sequence: TGTGCCAGCAGTGACGGGACAGGGAACACCGGGGAGCTGTTTTTT. This gives the protein CASSDGTGNTGELFF. With the rest looked up from the reference TRBV25-1 and TRBJ2-2 genes rather than sequenced, the full variable domain is EADIYQTPRYLVIGTGKKITLECSQTMGHDKMYWYQQDPGMELHLIHYSYGVNSTEKGDLSSESTVSRIRTEHFPLTLESARPSHTSQYLCASSDGTGNTGELFFGEGSRLTVL.